This passage covers 25 T cell receptor beta chains from one sample sequenced in a study of blood T cell repertoires in COVID-19. Repertoires were generated with immunoSEQ multiplex PCR, while TCRdb's copy carries only in-frame clones and drops some. The sample shows about 200,000 clones, 80% of them seen only once. Input material: peripheral blood. These TCRs come from a woman in her 70s with acute or convalescent COVID-19.

The chain links TRBV15 to TRBJ1-5, with 7 bases identical to TRBD1. CDR1 LNHNV and CDR2 YYDKDF come from the germline V gene (reference sequence). CDR3 length: 19 amino acids. J gave up 0 bases and V 0 bases, and 11 bases lay outside the gene matches. This CDR3 is CATSREYLRTGDSNQPQHF. DNA of the CDR3: TGTGCCACCAGCAGAGAATACCTACGGACAGGAGATAGCAATCAGCCCCAGCATTTT. Combining the CDR3 with reference TRBV15 and TRBJ1-5 gives the whole variable domain DAMVIQNPRYQVTQFGKPVTLSCSQTLNHNVMYWYQQKSSQAPKLLFHYYDKDFNNEADTPDNFQSRRPNTSFCFLDIRSPGLGDTAMYLCATSREYLRTGDSNQPQHFGDGTRLSIL.

This clone was seen once. The J gene is TRBJ1-6, the V gene TRBV2; D not resolved. CDR3 length: 12 residues. Trimming took 8 bases from V and 8 from J, leaving 10 bases between them. The germline V gene has CDR1 SNHLY and CDR2 FYNNEI. The CDR3: CASSTGDSPLHF. The CDR3 DNA is TGTGCCAGCTCCACCGGGGATTCACCCCTCCACTTT. The variable domain in full, with the rest retrieved from reference TRBV2 and TRBJ1-6, is EPEVTQTPSHQVTQMGQEVILRCVPISNHLYFYWYRQILGQKVEFLVSFYNNEISEKSEIFDDQFSVERPDGSNFTLKIRSTKLEDSAMYFCASSTGDSPLHFGNGTRLTVT.

J is TRBJ1-6 and V is TRBV4-2; no clear D. This CDR3 is built from 16 residues. Germline CDR1 LGHNA, CDR2 YNFKEQ. Trimming took off 1 base at V and 0 bases at J, with 7 bases between the two ends. The CDR3 loop is CASSQGESSYNSPLHF. The DNA of the CDR3 is TGTGCCAGCAGCCAAGGAGAGAGCTCCTATAATTCACCCCTCCACTTT.

CDR3 region: CASSLLLTGGGTEAFF. The CDR3 coding sequence is TGTGCCAGCAGCCTGCTACTGACAGGGGGCGGAACTGAAGCTTTCTTT. The rearrangement links TRBV3-1 (or the pseudogene TRBV3-2) to TRBJ1-1; 10 bases are a match to TRBD1. The ends lost 4 bases at V and 5 bases at J; junction bases unmatched: 10. The germline CDR1 and CDR2 sequences are LGHDT and YNNKEL (reference sequence). The CDR3 is 16 amino acids.

The chain has TRBV24-1 and TRBJ1-5; a weak D match, TRBD1 (5 bases). V lost 5 bases, J lost 3 bases, and 10 bases lay in between. The germline V gene encodes CDR1 KGHDR and CDR2 SFDVKD. There are 14 residues in the CDR3. The CDR3 DNA reads TGTGCCACCAGTGGAGCAGGGCCCAATCAGCCCCAGCATTTT. Translating it yields CATSGAGPNQPQHF.

A note on this clone: This sample includes further DNA sequences coding for the same CDR3. The genes are TRBV2 and TRBJ1-4, with 12 bases identical to TRBD1. Germline CDR1 is SNHLY and CDR2 is FYNNEI. V dropped 3 bases and J dropped 7; count of bases not matched to a gene: 0. The length of the CDR3 is 14 residues. CDR3 nucleotide sequence: TGTGCCAGCAGTGAGGGACAGGGGGCTGAAAAACTGTTTTTT. It translates to CASSEGQGAEKLFF.

The genes are TRBV7-9 and TRBJ2-6; 8 bases match TRBD2. The CDR3 has 18 residues. V shed 6 bases, J shed 4 bases, and the junction held 14 bases outside the gene matches. Germline V gene lookup returns CDR1 SEHNR and CDR2 FQNEAQ (reference sequence). CDR3 bases: TGTGCCAGCAGGAGACAGACCGGACTAGCCAAGGGGGCCAACGTCCTGACTTTC. Translating it yields CASRRQTGLAKGANVLTF.

The chain carries TRBV20-1 and TRBJ2-3, with TRBD2 identical over 7 bases. The ends lost 3 bases at V and 3 bases at J; junction bases unmatched: 21. Germline-derived CDR1 and CDR2 are DFQATT and SNEGSKA (reference sequence). The length of the CDR3 is 19 residues. The CDR3 sequence is CSASGNFPEGGFSTDTQYF. DNA for the CDR3: TGCAGTGCTAGTGGTAATTTCCCTGAGGGAGGGTTTAGTACAGATACGCAGTATTTT.

CDR3 in DNA: TGTGCCAGCAGTTACGACTCTGGGCGGGAGTGGGAGACCCAGTACTTC. Its translation: CASSYDSGREWETQYF. The rearrangement links TRBV6-6 to TRBJ2-5; TRBD2 matches at 7 bases. This CDR3 region has 16 residues. The germline gives CDR1 MNHNY, CDR2 SVGAGI (reference sequence). V lost 2 bases to trimming and J lost 5 bases; unmatched junction nucleotides: 11.

This chain links TRBV30 with TRBJ1-6; 7 bases are shared with TRBD1. The germline V gene has CDR1 GTSNPN and CDR2 SVGIG (reference sequence). The V and J ends lost 5 bases and 9 bases, in that order; junction bases with no gene match: 7. This CDR3 is built from 13 residues. CDR3 sequence reads: CAWGPGGSSPLHF. CDR3 DNA sequence: TGTGCCTGGGGGCCAGGGGGTAGTTCACCCCTCCACTTT. The full variable domain, in which reference TRBV30 and TRBJ1-6 provide the parts outside the CDR3, is SQTIHQWPATLVQPVGSPLSLECTVEGTSNPNLYWYRQAAGRGLQLLFYSVGIGQISSEVPQNLSASRPQDRQFILSSKKLLLSDSGFYLCAWGPGGSSPLHFGNGTRLTVT.

Regarding this clone: A much bigger clone sits one base away, suggesting this may be a read error. V and J are TRBV7-2 and TRBJ1-5, with 7 bases matching TRBD1. Germline CDR1 is SGHTA and CDR2 is FQGNSA. J gave up 2 bases and V 5 bases, and 6 bases lay outside the gene matches. This CDR3 spans 15 amino acids. Written as DNA, the CDR3 is TGTGCCAGCAGCCCCCCGGGACAGCGCAATCAGCCCCAGCATTTT. Translating gives CASSPPGQRNQPQHF.

DNA for the CDR3: TGTGCCAGCAGCTCTCCGGGACAGGGGGAAACTCTTTACACCGGGGAGCTGTTTTTT. The encoded protein is CASSSPGQGETLYTGELFF. The V call is TRBV7-9, the J call TRBJ2-2; 11 nucleotides line up with TRBD1. In germline, CDR1 is SEHNR, CDR2 FQNEAQ (reference sequence). The CDR3 sequence is 19 residues long. V gave up 4 bases and J gave up 3 bases; unmatched junction bases: 13.

This clone was counted between two and nine times. This sequence joins TRBV5-6 and TRBJ1-1, with 9 bases aligning to TRBD1. The V and J ends lost 4 bases and 0 bases, in that order; junction bases with no gene match: 4. Germline V lookup: CDR1 SGHDT, CDR2 YYEEEE. The CDR3 loop spans 15 amino acids. CDR3 nucleotide sequence: TGTGCCAGCAGCGCGGACAGGGGACTGAACACTGAAGCTTTCTTT. This gives the protein CASSADRGLNTEAFF. The full variable domain, rest sourced from reference TRBV5-6 and TRBJ1-1, is DAGVTQSPTHLIKTRGQQVTLRCSPKSGHDTVSWYQQALGQGPQFIFQYYEEEERQRGNFPDRFSGHQFPNYSSELNVNALLLGDSALYLCASSADRGLNTEAFFGQGTRLTVV.

V is TRBV28 and J is TRBJ1-5; 10 nucleotides agree with TRBD1. The V gene end was trimmed by 5 bases and the J gene end by 4 bases; junction bases not matched to a gene: 8. This CDR3 spans 16 amino acids. Germline loops: CDR1 MDHEN, CDR2 SYDVKM. The chain's CDR3 is CASSPEDRGRNQPQHF. DNA for the CDR3: TGTGCCAGCAGTCCAGAAGACAGGGGGCGTAATCAGCCCCAGCATTTT.

The J gene is TRBJ1-5, the V gene TRBV5-8; 7 bases are a match to TRBD1. With 0 bases clipped from V and 7 bases from J, the junction kept 4 bases outside the gene matches. CDR1 and CDR2 (germline): SGHTS, YDEGEE. There are 14 residues in the CDR3. This CDR3 reads CASSLVAGGQPQHF. The DNA of the CDR3 is TGTGCCAGCAGCTTGGTGGCAGGGGGACAGCCCCAGCATTTT.

This chain uses TRBV7-8 with TRBJ2-6; TRBD1 might be the D (7 bases). This CDR3 region has 17 residues. V lost 1 base, J lost 3 bases, and 13 bases lay in between. Germline lookup yields CDR1 SGHVS and CDR2 FQNEAQ. As DNA, the CDR3 is TGTGCCAGCAGCTTAGGAGACAGGGACTTTGGGGCCAACGTCCTGACTTTC. It is translated as CASSLGDRDFGANVLTF.

J is TRBJ2-7 and V is TRBV5-5, with 11 nucleotides matching TRBD1. The CDR3 extends over 15 amino acids. The germline gives CDR1 SGHKS, CDR2 YYEKEE (reference sequence). V shed 0 bases and J 5 bases; nucleotides not matched to a gene: 4. The CDR3 here is CASSLEGQGANEQYF. CDR3 in DNA: TGTGCCAGCAGCTTGGAAGGACAGGGGGCGAACGAGCAGTACTTC.

The genes are TRBV2 and TRBJ2-7; the D is unclear. CDR3 length equals 11 residues. The germline CDR1 and CDR2 sequences are SNHLY and FYNNEI. Trimming removed 4 bases from V and 11 bases from J, with 12 bases in between. This CDR3 is CASSGDIRKYF. The CDR3 DNA reads TGTGCCAGCAGTGGTGACATTAGGAAGTACTTC.

The DNA of the CDR3 is TGTGCCAGCAGCCAAACCTTAGCGAACTACGAGCAGTACTTC. It translates to CASSQTLANYEQYF. The J gene is TRBJ2-7, the V gene TRBV3-1 (or the pseudogene TRBV3-2), with D maybe TRBD2 (5 bases). Trimming removed 2 bases from V and 3 bases from J, with 11 bases in between. The CDR3 runs 14 residues. Per the germline V gene, CDR1 is LGHDT and CDR2 is YNNKEL (reference sequence).

The chain recombines TRBV7-6 with TRBJ2-2, with TRBD2 matching 9 bases. J was trimmed by 5 bases and V by 1 base; bases with no gene match: 8. The germline gives CDR1 SGHVS, CDR2 FNYEAQ. CDR3 length: 17 amino acids. CDR3 region: CASSLVSAGGETGELFF. DNA of the CDR3: TGTGCCAGCAGCTTAGTTTCTGCGGGAGGGGAAACCGGGGAGCTGTTTTTT. The full variable domain, rest sourced from reference TRBV7-6 and TRBJ2-2, is GAGVSQSPRYKVTKRGQDVALRCDPISGHVSLYWYRQALGQGPEFLTYFNYEAQQDKSGLPNDRFSAERPEGSISTLTIQRTEQRDSAMYRCASSLVSAGGETGELFFGEGSRLTVL.

The rearrangement uses TRBV28 and TRBJ1-3; TRBD1 matches 9 bases. CDR3 length: 18 amino acids. After removal of 5 bases from V and 1 base from J, the junction contained 12 bases not matched to a gene. The germline CDR1 and CDR2 sequences are MDHEN and SYDVKM. CDR3: CASSPPGTGSRSGNTIYF. The CDR3, as DNA: TGTGCCAGCAGTCCTCCCGGGACAGGGTCCCGTTCTGGAAACACCATATATTTT.

V is TRBV18 and J is TRBJ2-7; 8 nucleotides match TRBD1. Trimming cost V 5 bases and J 4 bases; bases outside gene matches: 10. The CDR3 consists of 15 residues. Germline V gene data show CDR1 as KGHSH and CDR2 as LQKENI. Here the CDR3 reads CASSSAQGATYEQYF. The CDR3 DNA reads as TGTGCCAGCTCATCGGCGCAGGGGGCCACGTACGAGCAGTACTTC. Together with reference TRBV18 and TRBJ2-7, the CDR3 gives the full variable domain: NAGVMQNPRHLVRRRGQEARLRCSPMKGHSHVYWYRQLPEEGLKFMVYLQKENIIDESGMPKERFSAEFPKEGPSILRIQQVVRGDSAAYFCASSSAQGATYEQYFGPGTRLTVT.

The chain is built from TRBV7-3 and TRBJ2-1; TRBD2 is a possible D gene (6 bases). Germline V CDR1 and CDR2: SGHTA, FQGTGA. Trimming took off 5 bases at V and 2 bases at J, with 13 bases between the two ends. This CDR3 contains 15 residues. CDR3 in DNA: TGTGCCAGCAGCCCATTTTCGGGAGCCTACAATGAGCAGTTCTTC. Its protein product is CASSPFSGAYNEQFF.

The chain links TRBV6-2 or TRBV6-3 to TRBJ2-7, with a tentative D call TRBD2 (6 bases). This CDR3 is built from 15 residues. Trimming pared 5 bases from V and 3 bases from J, leaving 17 bases between. Germline loops: CDR1 MNHEY, CDR2 SVGEGT. The CDR3 reads CASSLLLGSFYEQYF. CDR3 bases: TGTGCCAGCAGTCTCCTCCTCGGGAGTTTCTACGAGCAGTACTTC.

CDR3 sequence reads: CASSVAGQHYTQYF. The CDR3 DNA reads TGTGCCAGCAGCGTAGCCGGACAGCATTATACGCAGTATTTT. The chain has TRBV9 and TRBJ2-3, with D perhaps TRBD1 (6 bases). Looked up from germline, CDR1 is SGDLS and CDR2 is YYNGEE. Trimming cost V 0 bases and J 7 bases, with 12 bases left between them. The CDR3 runs 14 residues.